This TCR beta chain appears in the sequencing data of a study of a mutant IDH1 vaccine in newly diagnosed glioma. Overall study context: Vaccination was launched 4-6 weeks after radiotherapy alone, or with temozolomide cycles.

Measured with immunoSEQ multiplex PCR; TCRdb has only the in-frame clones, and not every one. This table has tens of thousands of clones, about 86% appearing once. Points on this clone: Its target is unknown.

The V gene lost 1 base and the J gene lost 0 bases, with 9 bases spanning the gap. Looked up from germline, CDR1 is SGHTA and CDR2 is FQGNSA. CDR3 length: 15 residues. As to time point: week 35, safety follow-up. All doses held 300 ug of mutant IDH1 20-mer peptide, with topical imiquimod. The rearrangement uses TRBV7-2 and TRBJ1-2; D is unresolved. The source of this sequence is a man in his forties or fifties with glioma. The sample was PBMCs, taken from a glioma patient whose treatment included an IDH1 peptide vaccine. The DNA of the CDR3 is TGTGCCAGCAGCTTAGATGGCACTTCTAACTATGGCTACACCTTC. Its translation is CASSLDGTSNYGYTF. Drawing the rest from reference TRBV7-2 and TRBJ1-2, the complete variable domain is GAGVSQSPSNKVTEKGKDVELRCDPISGHTALYWYRQSLGQGLEFLIYFQGNSAPDKSGLPSDRFSAERTGGSVSTLTIQRTQQEDSAVYLCASSLDGTSNYGYTFGSGTRLTVV.